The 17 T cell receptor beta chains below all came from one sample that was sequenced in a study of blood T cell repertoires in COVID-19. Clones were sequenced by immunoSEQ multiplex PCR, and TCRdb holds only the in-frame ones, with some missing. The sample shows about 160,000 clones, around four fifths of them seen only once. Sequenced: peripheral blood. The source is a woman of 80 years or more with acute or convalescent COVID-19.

The CDR3: CASSFWSGNQPQHF. CDR3 sequence (DNA): TGTGCCAGCAGCTTTTGGTCCGGTAATCAGCCCCAGCATTTT. This chain uses TRBV5-4 with TRBJ1-5; no firm D call. V lost 2 bases and J 4 bases, leaving 10 bases between the germline ends. Germline CDR1 reads SGHNT; CDR2 reads YYREEE (reference sequence). The CDR3 contains 14 residues.

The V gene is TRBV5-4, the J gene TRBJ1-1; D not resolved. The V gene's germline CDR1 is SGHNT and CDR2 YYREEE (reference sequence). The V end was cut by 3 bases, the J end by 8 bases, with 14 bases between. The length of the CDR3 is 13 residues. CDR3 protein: CASSSNDKSEAFF. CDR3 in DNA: TGTGCCAGCAGCTCTAATGACAAATCAGAAGCTTTCTTT.

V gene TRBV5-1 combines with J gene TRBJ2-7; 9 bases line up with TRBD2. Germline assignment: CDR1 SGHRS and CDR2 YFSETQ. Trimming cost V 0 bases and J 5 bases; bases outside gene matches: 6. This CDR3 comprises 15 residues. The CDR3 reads CASSLVVTSGHEQYF. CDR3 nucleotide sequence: TGCGCCAGCAGCTTGGTAGTGACTAGCGGCCACGAGCAGTACTTC.

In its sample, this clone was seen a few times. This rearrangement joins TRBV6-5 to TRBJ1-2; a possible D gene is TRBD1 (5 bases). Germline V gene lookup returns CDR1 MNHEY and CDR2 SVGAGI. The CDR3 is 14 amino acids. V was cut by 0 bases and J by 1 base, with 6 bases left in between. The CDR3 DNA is TGTGCCAGCAGTTACTCCGACAGTAACTATGGCTACACCTTC. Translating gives CASSYSDSNYGYTF.

The CDR3, as DNA: TGTGCCAGCAGCTCTAATAGCGGGAGGGCCTCTGGTGAGCAGTTCTTC. This encodes CASSSNSGRASGEQFF. This chain links TRBV11-2 with TRBJ2-1; 11 nucleotides match TRBD2. The V segment lost 4 bases and the J segment 9 bases; nucleotides outside the gene matches: 11. CDR3 length: 16 amino acids. In germline, CDR1 is SGHAT, CDR2 FQNNGV.

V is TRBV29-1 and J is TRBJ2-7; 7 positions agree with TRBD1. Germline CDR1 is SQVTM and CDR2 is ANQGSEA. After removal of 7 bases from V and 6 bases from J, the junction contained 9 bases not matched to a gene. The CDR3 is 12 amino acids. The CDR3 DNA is TGCAGCGGAACAGGGGCCCAAGCCGAGCAGTACTTC. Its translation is CSGTGAQAEQYF.

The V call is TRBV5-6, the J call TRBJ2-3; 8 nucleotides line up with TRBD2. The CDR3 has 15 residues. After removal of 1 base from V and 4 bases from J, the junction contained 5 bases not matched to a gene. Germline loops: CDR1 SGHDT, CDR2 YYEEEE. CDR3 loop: CASSLISGGADTQYF. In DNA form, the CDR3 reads TGTGCCAGCAGCTTGATAAGCGGGGGCGCAGATACGCAGTATTTT.

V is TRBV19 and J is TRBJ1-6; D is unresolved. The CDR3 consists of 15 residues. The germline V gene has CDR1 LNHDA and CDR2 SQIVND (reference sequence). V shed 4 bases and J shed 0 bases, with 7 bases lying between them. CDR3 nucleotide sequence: TGTGCCAGTAGTACCCCGAGCTCCTATAATTCACCCCTCCACTTT. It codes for CASSTPSSYNSPLHF. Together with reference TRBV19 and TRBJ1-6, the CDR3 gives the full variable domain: DGGITQSPKYLFRKEGQNVTLSCEQNLNHDAMYWYRQDPGQGLRLIYYSQIVNDFQKGDIAEGYSVSREKKESFPLTVTSAQKNPTAFYLCASSTPSSYNSPLHFGNGTRLTVT.

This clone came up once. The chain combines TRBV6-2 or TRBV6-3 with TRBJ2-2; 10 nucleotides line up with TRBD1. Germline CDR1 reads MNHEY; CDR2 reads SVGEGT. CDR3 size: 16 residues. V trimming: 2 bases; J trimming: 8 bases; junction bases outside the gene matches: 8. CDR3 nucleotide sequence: TGTGCCAGCAGTTACGTGAGGACAGGGGGACGAGGGGAGCTGTTTTTT. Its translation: CASSYVRTGGRGELFF.

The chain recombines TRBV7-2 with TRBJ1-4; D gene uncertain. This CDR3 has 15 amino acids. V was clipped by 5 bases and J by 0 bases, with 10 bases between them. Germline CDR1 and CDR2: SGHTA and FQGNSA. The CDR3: CASSLLVATNEKLFF. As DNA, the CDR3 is TGTGCCAGCAGCCTTTTAGTCGCAACTAATGAAAAACTGTTTTTT.

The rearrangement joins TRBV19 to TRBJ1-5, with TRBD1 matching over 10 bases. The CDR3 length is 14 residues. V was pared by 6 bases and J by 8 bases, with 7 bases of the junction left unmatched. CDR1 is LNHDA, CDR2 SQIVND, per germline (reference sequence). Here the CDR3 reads CASSQTGGAEPQHF. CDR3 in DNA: TGTGCCAGTAGCCAGACAGGGGGCGCGGAGCCCCAGCATTTT.

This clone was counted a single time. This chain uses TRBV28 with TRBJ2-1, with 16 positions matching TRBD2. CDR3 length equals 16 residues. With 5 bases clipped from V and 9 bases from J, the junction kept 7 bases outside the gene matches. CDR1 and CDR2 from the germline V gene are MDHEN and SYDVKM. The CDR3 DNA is TGTGCCAGCAGTACCGGGACTAGCGGGAGGGCCGCTGAGCAGTTCTTC. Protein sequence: CASSTGTSGRAAEQFF.

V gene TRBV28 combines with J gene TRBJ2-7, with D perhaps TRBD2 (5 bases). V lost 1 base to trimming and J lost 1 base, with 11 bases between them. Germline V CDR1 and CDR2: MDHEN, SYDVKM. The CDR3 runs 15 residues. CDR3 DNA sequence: TGTGCCAGCAGTTTATCGGGAAGAAAATCCTACGAGCAGTACTTC. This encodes CASSLSGRKSYEQYF.

Written as DNA, the CDR3 is TGTGCCAGCAGCCTCGCGGGGGAAAATGAGCAGTTCTTC. Protein sequence: CASSLAGENEQFF. The rearrangement joins TRBV3-1 (or the pseudogene TRBV3-2) to TRBJ2-1, with 7 bases fitting TRBD2. Germline V gene sequence: CDR1 LGHDT, CDR2 YNNKEL (reference sequence). Trimming removed 4 bases from V and 7 bases from J; junction bases left unmatched: 4. The length of the CDR3 is 13 residues.

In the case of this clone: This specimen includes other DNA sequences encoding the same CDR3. The CDR3 sequence: CASSLVAGEKLFF. As DNA, the CDR3 is TGTGCCAGCAGCTTAGTGGCGGGGGAAAAACTGTTTTTT. J is TRBJ1-4 and V is TRBV7-9, with unresolved D. The germline V gene encodes CDR1 SEHNR and CDR2 FQNEAQ (reference sequence). V shed 1 base and J shed 8 bases, with 8 bases lying between them. The CDR3 covers 13 residues.

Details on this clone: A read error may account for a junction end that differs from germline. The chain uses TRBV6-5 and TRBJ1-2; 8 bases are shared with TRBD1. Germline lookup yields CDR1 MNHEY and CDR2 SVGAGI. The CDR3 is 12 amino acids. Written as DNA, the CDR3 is TGTGCCAGCAGTTACCCAGGGGGCCGTCGCGCTTTC. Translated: CASSYPGGRRAF.

CDR3 residues: CASSQDRTSGSPYEQYF. The CDR3 nucleotides read TGTGCCAGCAGCCAAGATCGGACTAGCGGGAGTCCCTACGAGCAGTACTTC. The chain employs TRBV4-2 and TRBJ2-7, with 13 bases identical to TRBD2. CDR1 LGHNA and CDR2 YNFKEQ come from the germline V gene. Trimming at V came to 0 bases and at J to 2 bases, leaving 4 bases not matched to a gene. This CDR3 region has 17 residues.